The present T cell receptor (beta chain) was sequenced within a study of CD8 T cells in ankylosing spondylitis. The study, taken as a whole, reports: Seemingly characteristic of ankylosing spondylitis blood was a TCR beta motif consisting of roughly 8 highly homologous variants. In synovial fluid and blood from reactive arthritis, some motif variants were previously reported. CD8+ cells made up the disease-linked clones, which were relatively rare in peripheral blood.

The V end was cut by 5 bases, the J end by 7 bases, with 15 bases between. CDR1 is DFQATT and CDR2 is SNEGSKA in the germline V gene (reference sequence). This CDR3 has 14 residues. 5'-RACE, quantitative and with molecular barcodes, yielded the TCR beta libraries. One entry per CDR3 protein, called by TCRdb with MiXCR from the 5' RACE reads. The data contain under 250,000 distinct CDR3 sequences, roughly 32% of them singletons. Only a few counts were recorded for this clonotype. What it binds is not known. The TCR originated in a male donor with ankylosing spondylitis or in good health (not recorded which). Specimen: blood, either unsorted or a sorted T cell fraction (not recorded which). V gene TRBV20-1 combines with J gene TRBJ1-6; tentative D call: TRBD1 (6 bases). As DNA, the CDR3 is TGCAGTGCTCCCTATCCCGGACAGAATTCACCCCTCCACTTT. It encodes CSAPYPGQNSPLHF.